These 32 T cell receptor beta chains were sequenced from one sample in a study of blood T cell repertoires in COVID-19. Data came from immunoSEQ multiplex PCR; TCRdb stores just in-frame clones and leaves some out. The profile shows approximately 180,000 clones, about 88% of them singletons. Sequencing input: peripheral blood. The receptor source for this set is a human donor in a cohort sampled during active COVID-19.

The chain carries TRBV6-5 and TRBJ1-5; D might be TRBD1 (6 bases). The V and J ends lost 6 bases and 6 bases respectively, with 9 bases between them. The CDR3 is 12 amino acids. CDR1 and CDR2 from the germline V gene are MNHEY and SVGAGI. As DNA, the CDR3 is TGTGCCAGCAGGGGGGGGCTTCAGCCCCAGCATTTT. As protein: CASRGGLQPQHF.

This clone was recorded a few times. The rearrangement uses TRBV19 and TRBJ2-6; possibly TRBD2 for D (7 bases). This CDR3 has 18 amino acids. Germline CDR1 reads LNHDA; CDR2 reads SQIVND (reference sequence). V lost 7 bases and J lost 0, with 19 bases in between. CDR3 nucleotides: TGTGCCAGTAAAGAGGGGGGGCCTACAGGCTCTGGGGCCAACGTCCTGACTTTC. It is translated as CASKEGGPTGSGANVLTF.

The table lists this clone with many counts. The chain uses TRBV19 and TRBJ1-5, with a tentative D call TRBD1 (5 bases). Looked up from germline, CDR1 is LNHDA and CDR2 is SQIVND (reference sequence). The V and J ends lost 5 bases and 4 bases respectively, with 12 bases between them. There are 14 residues in the CDR3. The CDR3 nucleotides are TGTGCCAGTAGTTCTAGACAGACTAATCAGCCCCAGCATTTT. This encodes CASSSRQTNQPQHF.

V and J are TRBV19 and TRBJ1-5; tentative D call: TRBD1 (6 bases). The CDR3 is made up of 16 amino acids. Germline lookup yields CDR1 LNHDA and CDR2 SQIVND (reference sequence). Trimming removed 3 bases from V and 5 bases from J, with 17 bases in between. CDR3 in DNA: TGTGCCAGTAGTATTGAGGGGGGGGTCGGGGATCAGCCCCAGCATTTT. Its translation: CASSIEGGVGDQPQHF.

The chain combines TRBV6-2 or TRBV6-3 with TRBJ2-1; 8 bases match TRBD2. J was trimmed by 8 bases and V by 0 bases; bases with no gene match: 9. Germline V lookup: CDR1 MNHEY, CDR2 SVGEGT. The CDR3 contains 16 residues. The CDR3 nucleotides read TGTGCCAGCAGTTACTCGATATCGAGCGGGGGCGATGAGCAGTTCTTC. Translating gives CASSYSISSGGDEQFF.

In this sample, this clone turned up once. The chain employs TRBV5-1 and TRBJ2-5, with 11 nucleotides matching TRBD2. V dropped 0 bases and J dropped 4; count of bases not matched to a gene: 2. Looked up from germline, CDR1 is SGHRS and CDR2 is YFSETQ. The CDR3 has 15 amino acids. CDR3 loop: CASSLAGLAGETQYF. The CDR3 DNA reads as TGCGCCAGCAGCTTGGCCGGACTAGCGGGAGAGACCCAGTACTTC.

The chain is built from TRBV5-6 and TRBJ1-1, with TRBD1 matching over 7 bases. This CDR3 region has 15 residues. Germline assignment: CDR1 SGHDT and CDR2 YYEEEE. The V and J ends lost 0 bases and 1 base, in that order; junction bases with no gene match: 3. The CDR3: CASSLGTGKNTEAFF. The CDR3 bases are TGTGCCAGCAGCTTGGGGACAGGCAAGAACACTGAAGCTTTCTTT.

This chain links TRBV9 with TRBJ1-2, with 7 bases that match TRBD1. Germline values: CDR1 SGDLS, CDR2 YYNGEE. Trimming at V came to 0 bases and at J to 4 bases, leaving 3 bases not matched to a gene. The CDR3 runs 14 residues. The CDR3 sequence is CASSVGGGLYGYTF. CDR3 bases: TGTGCCAGCAGCGTAGGAGGGGGCCTCTATGGCTACACCTTC. The full variable domain, with the rest looked up from reference TRBV9 and TRBJ1-2, is DSGVTQTPKHLITATGQRVTLRCSPRSGDLSVYWYQQSLDQGLQFLIQYYNGEERAKGNILERFSAQQFPDLHSELNLSSLELGDSALYFCASSVGGGLYGYTFGSGTRLTVV.

CDR3: CAWSVLRGGFMSGTDTQYF. The CDR3 bases are TGTGCCTGGAGTGTATTGCGGGGGGGGTTTATGTCGGGCACAGATACGCAGTATTTT. The chain employs TRBV30 and TRBJ2-3; 9 positions agree with TRBD2. There are 19 residues in the CDR3. With V trimmed by 0 bases and J by 1 base, 14 bases remained unmatched. The germline V gene has CDR1 GTSNPN and CDR2 SVGIG (reference sequence). The full variable domain, in which reference TRBV30 and TRBJ2-3 provide the parts outside the CDR3, is SQTIHQWPATLVQPVGSPLSLECTVEGTSNPNLYWYRQAAGRGLQLLFYSVGIGQISSEVPQNLSASRPQDRQFILSSKKLLLSDSGFYLCAWSVLRGGFMSGTDTQYFGPGTRLTVL.

The CDR3 loop reads CASSFQSGGAETGELFF. DNA of the CDR3: TGTGCCAGCAGTTTCCAAAGCGGGGGGGCCGAGACCGGGGAGCTGTTTTTT. The V gene is TRBV6-2 or TRBV6-3, the J gene TRBJ2-2; TRBD2 matches 10 bases. The CDR3 consists of 17 residues. Germline-derived CDR1 and CDR2 are MNHEY and SVGEGT. V lost 4 bases to trimming and J lost 5 bases; unmatched junction nucleotides: 10.

This clone has a handful of counts. The chain links TRBV10-1 to TRBJ2-7, with D uncertain. V gave up 0 bases and J gave up 6 bases, with 15 bases separating them. The CDR3 has 15 residues. Germline assignment: CDR1 WNHNN and CDR2 SYGVQD (reference sequence). The CDR3 region has the DNA TGCGCCAGCAGTGAGTCGAAAATTGGCGGTTCCGAGCAGTACTTC. Its protein product is CASSESKIGGSEQYF.

The chain couples TRBV25-1 to TRBJ2-7; a weak D match, TRBD1 (6 bases). CDR1 and CDR2 from the germline V gene are MGHDK and SYGVNS. The length of the CDR3 is 13 residues. Trimming took 3 bases from V and 1 from J, leaving 7 bases between them. CDR3 in amino acids: CASSDGQSYEQYF. DNA of the CDR3: TGTGCCAGCAGTGACGGACAGTCCTACGAGCAGTACTTC.

This chain joins TRBV5-1 and TRBJ2-7; D is possibly TRBD2 (6 bases). Germline lookup yields CDR1 SGHRS and CDR2 YFSETQ. Trimming removed 0 bases from V and 2 bases from J, with 12 bases in between. The CDR3 is made up of 15 amino acids. As DNA, the CDR3 is TGCGCCAGCAGCTTGGTTCCGGGGGACCCCTACGAGCAGTACTTC. Amino acid sequence: CASSLVPGDPYEQYF.

This chain links TRBV6-5 with TRBJ1-2; 7 nucleotides line up with TRBD1. V lost 0 bases to trimming and J lost 5 bases; unmatched junction nucleotides: 6. The CDR3 length is 15 residues. Germline lookup yields CDR1 MNHEY and CDR2 SVGAGI. The CDR3 nucleotides are TGTGCCAGCAGTTACTCGATTTACAGGGGATATGGCTACACCTTC. This encodes CASSYSIYRGYGYTF.

This sequence joins TRBV11-2 and TRBJ1-2; 8 bases match TRBD1. From germline, CDR1 is SGHAT and CDR2 FQNNGV. CDR3 size: 13 residues. V gave up 4 bases and J gave up 8 bases; unmatched junction bases: 6. CDR3 sequence reads: CASSSGPGGGYTF. DNA of the CDR3: TGTGCCAGCAGCTCAGGTCCAGGGGGCGGCTACACCTTC.

The chain has TRBV27 and TRBJ1-4; TRBD1 is a possible D gene (5 bases). V was pared by 4 bases and J by 8 bases, with 14 bases between. This CDR3 is built from 14 residues. Germline V gives CDR1 MNHEY, CDR2 SMNVEV (reference sequence). In nucleotides, the CDR3 is TGTGCCAGCAGTTCTACAGGTTCAGACGAAAAACTGTTTTTT. Protein sequence: CASSSTGSDEKLFF.

This rearrangement joins TRBV5-4 to TRBJ1-6; 11 bases map to TRBD1. Germline CDR1 reads SGHNT; CDR2 reads YYREEE (reference sequence). The CDR3 is made up of 15 amino acids. V gave up 5 bases and J gave up 7 bases; unmatched junction bases: 5. CDR3 DNA sequence: TGTGCCAGCAGTACGGACAGGGGGCGGAATTCACCCCTCCACTTT. As protein: CASSTDRGRNSPLHF.

CDR3 amino acids: CASRDRVKQPQHF. The CDR3 bases are TGTGCCAGCAGGGACAGGGTGAAGCAGCCCCAGCATTTT. This rearrangement joins TRBV21-1 to TRBJ1-5; the table names TRBD1, a call not compared with the DNA. TRBV21-1 is an annotated pseudogene. The CDR3 spans 13 residues.

V and J are TRBV19 and TRBJ1-2, with a weak D call TRBD1 (6 bases). Trimming took off 5 bases at V and 6 bases at J, with 16 bases between the two ends. In germline, CDR1 is LNHDA, CDR2 SQIVND (reference sequence). This CDR3 has 14 residues. The chain's CDR3 is CASSAPQGLDGYTF. The CDR3 DNA reads as TGTGCCAGTAGTGCGCCACAGGGTCTGGATGGCTACACCTTC.

This clone was picked up one time. As DNA, the CDR3 is TGCGCCAGCAGCCTCGACGGACTAGCGGGGGTTAAGTACGAGCAGTACTTC. Its translation: CASSLDGLAGVKYEQYF. The J gene is TRBJ2-7, the V gene TRBV5-1; 13 bases line up with TRBD2. From germline, CDR1 is SGHRS and CDR2 YFSETQ. Trimming removed 4 bases from V and 4 bases from J; junction bases left unmatched: 11. The CDR3 covers 17 residues.

CDR3 DNA: TGTGCCAGCAGCCTCGAGTGGGACAGGGGAGAGACCCAGTACTTC. This encodes CASSLEWDRGETQYF. The V and J genes are TRBV7-2 and TRBJ2-5; 10 nucleotides align to TRBD1. The CDR3 sequence is 15 residues long. After removal of 5 bases from V and 4 bases from J, the junction contained 7 bases not matched to a gene. CDR1 SGHTA and CDR2 FQGNSA come from the germline V gene.

V gene TRBV28 combines with J gene TRBJ2-2; the D gene is possibly TRBD1 (6 bases). Germline CDR1 MDHEN, CDR2 SYDVKM. V dropped 6 bases and J dropped 4 bases, with 21 bases sitting between them. The CDR3 consists of 17 residues. This CDR3 is CASSSQTRGWGTGELFF. Written as DNA, the CDR3 is TGTGCCAGCAGCTCACAAACCAGGGGATGGGGCACCGGGGAGCTGTTTTTT. Together with reference TRBV28 and TRBJ2-2, the CDR3 gives the full variable domain: DVKVTQSSRYLVKRTGEKVFLECVQDMDHENMFWYRQDPGLGLRLIYFSYDVKMKEKGDIPEGYSVSREKKERFSLILESASTNQTSMYLCASSSQTRGWGTGELFFGEGSRLTVL.

The chain recombines TRBV21-1 with TRBJ1-2; TRBD1 is the table's D call, not checked against the DNA. TRBV21-1 is given as a pseudogene. This CDR3 is built from 21 residues. The chain's CDR3 is CASSKVSLLGGDRVSRYGYTF. CDR3 bases: TGTGCCAGCAGCAAAGTCAGTTTACTGGGTGGGGACAGGGTGTCCCGCTATGGCTACACCTTC.

The rearrangement uses TRBV19 and TRBJ2-4; D gene uncertain. CDR1 LNHDA and CDR2 SQIVND come from the germline V gene (reference sequence). The germline V and J ends were trimmed by 0 bases and 7 bases, with 13 bases remaining between them. The CDR3 loop spans 15 amino acids. DNA for the CDR3: TGTGCCAGTAGTATAGATCAAATAACCAGGAACATTCAGTACTTC. Protein sequence: CASSIDQITRNIQYF.

The rearrangement uses TRBV3-1 (or the pseudogene TRBV3-2) and TRBJ2-5; 10 bases agree with TRBD2. The CDR3 runs 17 residues. Per the germline V gene, CDR1 is LGHDT and CDR2 is YNNKEL (reference sequence). J lost 5 bases, V lost 1 base, and 10 bases had no gene match. The CDR3 sequence is CASSQVSGGASVETQYF. CDR3 nucleotides: TGTGCCAGCAGCCAAGTCAGCGGGGGGGCCAGTGTGGAGACCCAGTACTTC.

Written as DNA, the CDR3 is TGCGCCAGCAGACTGGACACGGCCAACACCGGGGAGCTGTTTTTT. The encoded protein is CASRLDTANTGELFF. The genes are TRBV5-1 and TRBJ2-2, with D possibly being TRBD1 (5 bases). The CDR3 contains 15 residues. CDR1 and CDR2 (germline): SGHRS, YFSETQ. Trimming removed 5 bases from V and 2 bases from J, with 13 bases in between.

The V call is TRBV5-1, the J call TRBJ2-1; 9 nucleotides line up with TRBD1. Trimming took 4 bases from V and 2 from J; bases not matched to a gene: 4. There are 15 residues in the CDR3. CDR1 SGHRS and CDR2 YFSETQ come from the germline V gene. The CDR3 spells CASSIGTGPYNEQFF. CDR3 nucleotides: TGCGCCAGCAGCATAGGGACAGGGCCCTACAATGAGCAGTTCTTC.

The chain recombines TRBV30 with TRBJ2-5; a weak D match, TRBD1 (6 bases). This CDR3 region has 13 residues. V dropped 4 bases and J dropped 5 bases, with 14 bases sitting between them. Per germline, CDR1 GTSNPN and CDR2 SVGIG (reference sequence). CDR3 in amino acids: CAWNSGTWETQYF. In nucleotides, the CDR3 is TGTGCCTGGAATTCAGGGACATGGGAGACCCAGTACTTC.

The chain combines TRBV2 with TRBJ1-4; 8 bases agree with TRBD1. The germline V gene has CDR1 SNHLY and CDR2 FYNNEI. The V segment lost 6 bases and the J segment 2 bases; nucleotides outside the gene matches: 8. The CDR3 covers 16 residues. This chain's CDR3 is CASSATQGATNEKLFF. The CDR3 bases are TGTGCCAGCAGCGCAACTCAGGGGGCGACTAATGAAAAACTGTTTTTT. The complete variable domain, with remaining parts taken from reference TRBV2 and TRBJ1-4, reads EPEVTQTPSHQVTQMGQEVILRCVPISNHLYFYWYRQILGQKVEFLVSFYNNEISEKSEIFDDQFSVERPDGSNFTLKIRSTKLEDSAMYFCASSATQGATNEKLFFGSGTQLSVL.

The chain has TRBV4-3 and TRBJ1-2; D may be TRBD1 (5 bases). Trimming shortened V by 4 bases and J by 0 bases, and 12 bases separated the two germline ends. Germline values: CDR1 LGHNA, CDR2 YSLEER. The CDR3 consists of 15 residues. CDR3 nucleotides: TGCGCCAGCAGCCCTCGGGACTCAGCTAACTATGGCTACACCTTC. It yields the protein CASSPRDSANYGYTF.

The CDR3 coding sequence is TGCGCCAGCAGCCAAGGGGACAGGGTGGAGACCCAGTACTTC. Protein product: CASSQGDRVETQYF. The gene calls are TRBV4-1 and TRBJ2-5; 9 bases map to TRBD1. Trimming cost V 1 base and J 5 bases; bases outside gene matches: 2. This CDR3 has 14 amino acids. The germline V gene encodes CDR1 MGHRA and CDR2 YSYEKL.

This clone was seen a handful of times. The chain employs TRBV9 and TRBJ2-1, with 8 nucleotides matching TRBD2. V trimming: 0 bases; J trimming: 0 bases; junction bases outside the gene matches: 2. Germline V gene sequence: CDR1 SGDLS, CDR2 YYNGEE. The CDR3 sequence is 16 residues long. CDR3 bases: TGTGCCAGCAGCGTAGGGAGCGGGAGCTCCTACAATGAGCAGTTCTTC. It encodes CASSVGSGSSYNEQFF.